The 8 T cell receptor beta chains in this list originate from one sample, sequenced in a study of blood T cells in healthy people across ages. The authors ran a second PCR of about 6 to 11 cycles using a sample-barcoded 5' primer and a J-beta primer mix. TCRdb independently ran MiXCR on the 5' RACE reads; one entry per CDR3 protein. The data show 1 million or so distinct CDR3 sequences, 45% seen once. The sequencing sample was made of blood. The receptor set was obtained from a woman aged 60 to 75 in good health.

The CDR3 reads CASSVASRSRTDTQYF. CDR3 coding DNA: TGTGCCAGCAGCGTGGCTAGCAGGAGCAGGACAGATACGCAGTATTTT. The chain joins TRBV9 to TRBJ2-3; D may be TRBD2 (5 bases). Germline V gives CDR1 SGDLS, CDR2 YYNGEE. The CDR3 spans 16 residues. The V end lost 2 bases, the J end lost 3 bases, and 16 bases lay between the germline ends.

This clonotype was picked up a small number of times. This chain connects TRBV5-1 to TRBJ2-1, with D possibly matching TRBD1 (6 bases). CDR1 is SGHRS, CDR2 YFSETQ, per germline. Trimming shortened V by 4 bases and J by 0 bases, and 17 bases separated the two germline ends. The CDR3 sequence is 17 residues long. CDR3 in amino acids: CASSALVGQSSYNEQFF. CDR3 in DNA: TGCGCCAGCAGCGCCTTAGTTGGACAGAGCTCCTACAATGAGCAGTTCTTC.

V usage is TRBV29-1 and J usage is TRBJ2-1; 8 bases agree with TRBD2. J was trimmed by 3 bases and V by 1 base; bases with no gene match: 5. This CDR3 is built from 15 residues. The germline gives CDR1 SQVTM, CDR2 ANQGSEA. The CDR3: CSVEGREGNYNEQFF. CDR3 sequence (DNA): TGCAGCGTTGAAGGTCGGGAGGGCAACTACAATGAGCAGTTCTTC.

The chain is built from TRBV5-1 and TRBJ2-1; the match to TRBD2 covers 7 bases. Losses at the gene ends were 7 bases for V and 4 bases for J; bases not matched to a gene: 17. Germline loops: CDR1 SGHRS, CDR2 YFSETQ. This CDR3 is 17 amino acids long. This chain's CDR3 is CASGSRDYEHSYNEQFF. CDR3 DNA sequence: TGCGCCAGCGGTTCTAGGGACTACGAGCATTCGTACAATGAGCAGTTCTTC.

J is TRBJ1-5 and V is TRBV6-1; D is uncertain. The CDR3 has 14 amino acids. The ends were cut back, 4 bases at V and 0 bases at J, with 7 bases in the middle. Germline V CDR1 and CDR2: MNHNS, SASEGT. The DNA of the CDR3 is TGTGCCAGCAGTGGACCCCATAGCAATCAGCCCCAGCATTTT. As protein: CASSGPHSNQPQHF.

The chain carries TRBV20-1 and TRBJ2-3, with 9 bases that match TRBD2. The CDR3 extends over 13 amino acids. Germline loops: CDR1 DFQATT, CDR2 SNEGSKA (reference sequence). After removal of 7 bases from V and 1 base from J, the junction contained 3 bases not matched to a gene. The DNA for the CDR3 is TGCAGTGTTGGCGGGAGGGGCACAGATACGCAGTATTTT. Translated, it gives CSVGGRGTDTQYF.

The rearrangement joins TRBV6-5 to TRBJ1-2, with D uncertain. V gave up 4 bases and J gave up 6 bases, with 21 bases separating them. CDR1 and CDR2 (germline): MNHEY, SVGAGI. The CDR3 extends over 16 amino acids. The CDR3 sequence is CASSFRSASKGDGYTF. The CDR3 region has the DNA TGTGCCAGCAGTTTCAGATCGGCGTCCAAGGGCGATGGCTACACCTTC.

This clonotype has just a few counts. The rearrangement joins TRBV28 to TRBJ2-7; TRBD2 matches 8 bases. The J segment lost 4 bases and the V segment lost 8 bases, leaving 10 bases of the junction unmatched. The CDR3 totals 14 residues. From germline, CDR1 is MDHEN and CDR2 SYDVKM. The CDR3 DNA sequence: TGTGCCAGCGCTTTTGAGCGGGAGTATTACGAGCAGTACTTC. Protein product: CASAFEREYYEQYF.